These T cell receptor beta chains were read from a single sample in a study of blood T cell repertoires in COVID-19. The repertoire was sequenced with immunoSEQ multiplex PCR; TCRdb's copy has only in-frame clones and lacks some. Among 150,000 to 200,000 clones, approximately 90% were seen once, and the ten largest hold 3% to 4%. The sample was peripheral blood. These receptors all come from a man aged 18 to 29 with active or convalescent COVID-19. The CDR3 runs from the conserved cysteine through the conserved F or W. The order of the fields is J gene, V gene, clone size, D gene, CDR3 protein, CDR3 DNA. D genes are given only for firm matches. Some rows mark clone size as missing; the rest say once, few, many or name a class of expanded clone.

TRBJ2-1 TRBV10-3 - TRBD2 CAISDPSGTLSYNEQFF TGTGCCATCAGTGATCCTAGCGGGACTCTCTCCTACAATGAGCAGTTCTTC
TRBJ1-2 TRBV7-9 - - CASSLGQTNYGYTF TGTGCCAGCAGCTTAGGACAGACTAACTATGGCTACACCTTC
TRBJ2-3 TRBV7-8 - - CASSPSQGTDTQYF TGTGCCAGCAGCCCCTCCCAGGGCACAGATACGCAGTATTTT
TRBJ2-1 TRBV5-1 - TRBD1 CASSLLTGGRDNEQFF TGCGCCAGCAGCTTGTTGACAGGGGGGCGGGACAATGAGCAGTTCTTC
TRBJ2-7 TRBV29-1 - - CSVEAGGYEQYF TGCAGCGTTGAAGCAGGTGGTTACGAGCAGTACTTC
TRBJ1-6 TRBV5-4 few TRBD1 CASSPRQGQNSPLHF TGTGCCAGCAGCCCGAGACAGGGACAGAATTCACCCCTCCACTTT
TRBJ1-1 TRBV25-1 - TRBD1 CASSVTGQKNTEAFF TGTGCCAGCAGTGTAACGGGACAGAAGAACACTGAAGCTTTCTTT
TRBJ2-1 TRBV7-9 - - CASSTPYVSHQDEQFF TGTGCCAGCAGCACCCCTTACGTTAGTCACCAGGATGAGCAGTTCTTC
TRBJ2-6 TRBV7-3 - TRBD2 CASSLGGGRATSGANVLTF TGTGCCAGCAGCTTAGGCGGGGGACGGGCAACATCTGGGGCCAACGTCCTGACTTTC
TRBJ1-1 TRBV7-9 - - CASSFSASLGDTEAFF TGTGCCAGCAGCTTTTCGGCTTCCCTCGGGGACACTGAAGCTTTCTTT
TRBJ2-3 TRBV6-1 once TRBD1 CASSDPTGHTDTQYF TGTGCCAGCAGTGATCCGACAGGGCACACAGATACGCAGTATTTT
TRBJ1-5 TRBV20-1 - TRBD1 CSASQPGQVYQPQHF TGCAGTGCTAGTCAACCGGGACAGGTCTATCAGCCCCAGCATTTT
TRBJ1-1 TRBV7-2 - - CASSHHRAGDTEAFF TGTGCCAGCAGCCACCACAGGGCTGGGGACACTGAAGCTTTCTTT
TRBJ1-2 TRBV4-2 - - CASSQEGVSYGYTF TGTGCCAGCAGCCAAGAGGGAGTGAGCTATGGCTACACCTTC
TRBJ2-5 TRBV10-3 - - CAIRTEIQETQYF TGTGCCATCAGAACAGAGATCCAAGAGACCCAGTACTTC
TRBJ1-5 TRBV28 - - CASSLAGAPNQPQHF TGTGCCAGCAGTTTAGCGGGGGCCCCCAATCAGCCCCAGCATTTT
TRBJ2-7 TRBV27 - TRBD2 CASRQRAGYWEQYF TGTGCCAGCAGACAGAGAGCGGGATATTGGGAGCAGTACTTC
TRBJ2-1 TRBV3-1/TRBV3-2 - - CASSHIYNEQFF TGTGCCAGCAGCCATATATACAATGAGCAGTTCTTC
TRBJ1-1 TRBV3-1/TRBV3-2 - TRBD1 CASSSRQGGSEAFF TGTGCCAGCAGCTCACGACAGGGTGGGTCTGAAGCTTTCTTT
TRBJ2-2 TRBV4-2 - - CASTRADGELFF TGTGCCAGCACGCGGGCCGACGGGGAGCTGTTTTTT
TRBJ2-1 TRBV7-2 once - CASSLDGRLNEQFF TGTGCCAGCAGCTTAGACGGGAGACTCAATGAGCAGTTCTTC
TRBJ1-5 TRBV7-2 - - CASSLNRVNQPQHF TGTGCCAGCAGCTTAAACAGGGTGAATCAGCCCCAGCATTTT
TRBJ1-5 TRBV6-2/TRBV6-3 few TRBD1 CASSYPIRDRANNQPQHF TGTGCCAGCAGTTACCCTATCCGGGACAGGGCTAACAATCAGCCCCAGCATTTT